This TCR beta chain was sequenced during a study of radiation and T cells in renal cell carcinoma (dated by TCRdb to about 2020). Regarding the research as a whole: Samples came from a clinical trial, in which primary renal cell carcinomas received 15 Gy stereotactic body radiation therapy followed by nephrectomy 4 weeks later. TCR beta sequencing covered roughly 53 samples in total, comprising 25 or so tumors and around 27 peripheral blood samples. Across all 53 samples, several million unique CDR3 nucleotide sequences encoding about 2.4 million unique CDR3 amino acid sequences were identified. Study-wide findings and limitations: In blood, the top tumor clonotypes increased from baseline to 2 weeks after radiation and then shrank by 4 weeks, which suggests a temporary expansion of tumor-resident clones. Blood repertoire dynamics were not followed beyond 4 weeks after treatment. Because pretreatment tumor biopsies were not available, the baseline intratumoral presence of clonotypes could not be determined. With a single-armed trial design, the study had no way to address how radiation dose or scheduling affects the TCR repertoire.

The immunoSEQ kit was used, according to the manufacturer's recommendations, to generate TCR beta libraries from genomic DNA. To prepare libraries, a first multiplex PCR with proprietary primers was run, followed by a second PCR that added unique barcodes, and a bead cleanup was done after each round. Each sample batch included a kit-provided positive control reaction and a negative control reaction. The final libraries underwent checking on an Agilent 4200 TapeStation D1000 ScreenTape, volumetric pooling, and quantification by qPCR. An Illumina NextSeq500 fitted with a MidOutput 150-cycle cartridge performed the sequencing, running 156 Read1 cycles and 15 Index1 cycles with the kit's custom primers. The pooled library was loaded at 0.9 to 1 pM, with a roughly 20% PhiX control spiked in. Turning to the authors' computational methods: The vendor-processed data were analyzed in R, and a clonotype was defined as all T cells that share the same CDR3 nucleotide sequence. In the clone abundance analyses, frequencies were normalized to the 10,000 most abundant clones in each sample. Public T cell clones, which averaged fewer than five per sample, were excluded before analysis. Tumor-enriched clonotypes and baseline blood-enriched clonotypes were defined as those with an abundance difference of at least 32-fold between compartments. A beta-binomial differential abundance model was used to identify clonotypes that expanded or contracted between blood time points. The Baroni-Urbani and Buser coefficient was used to measure tumor-blood repertoire similarity, and groups were compared with two-tailed Wilcoxon tests in R. TCRdb mirrors the immuneACCESS table, restricted to in-frame sequences. Some clones are absent from its copies; in checked studies, under half trace to an unresolved V gene, and the reason for the others is unknown. That table supplies the V and J calls and clone size; D and trimming were determined from the DNA. In all, the sample holds about 150,000 clones, and about 91% of those were seen once. About an eighth of the sample comes from the top ten.

From a lookup of the germline V gene, CDR1 and CDR2 are SGHRS and YFSETQ. A distance of 13 bases separates the germline ends of V and J, which lose 3 bases and 1 base respectively. The CDR3 measures 16 amino acids from cysteine to phenylalanine. Of the read, only the CDR3 DNA is kept; its 48 bases are in frame from base 1. What the time point label conveys for this sample: blood 2 weeks post-SBRT. The sample's treatment or condition label, decoded: 15 Gy SBRT to primary tumor, nephrectomy 4 weeks later. To follow tumor-enriched clonotypes, peripheral blood was collected serially from radiation-treated patients at baseline and again at 2 weeks and 4 weeks after SBRT. Every patient's renal cell carcinoma showed clear cell pathology. Genomic DNA for TCR sequencing was prepared using the QIAamp DNA Blood Mini Kit (Qiagen). The analyses included only samples that passed all quality control checks. Regarding this clone: Its antigen specificity is not known. Base-call qualities are not available, and no considerably larger clone is one nucleotide away.

The rearranged segments are TRBV5-1 and TRBJ2-2; TRBD2 might be the D gene, on 7 matching bases. The specimen comprised blood, sampled from a patient whose treatment included radiotherapy and nephrectomy. The clonotype comes from a woman aged 50 to 60 with renal cell carcinoma. The nucleotides read TGCGCCAGCAGCTGGGAGGGGACACAGAACACCGGGGAGCTGTTTTTT. It encodes CASSWEGTQNTGELFF.